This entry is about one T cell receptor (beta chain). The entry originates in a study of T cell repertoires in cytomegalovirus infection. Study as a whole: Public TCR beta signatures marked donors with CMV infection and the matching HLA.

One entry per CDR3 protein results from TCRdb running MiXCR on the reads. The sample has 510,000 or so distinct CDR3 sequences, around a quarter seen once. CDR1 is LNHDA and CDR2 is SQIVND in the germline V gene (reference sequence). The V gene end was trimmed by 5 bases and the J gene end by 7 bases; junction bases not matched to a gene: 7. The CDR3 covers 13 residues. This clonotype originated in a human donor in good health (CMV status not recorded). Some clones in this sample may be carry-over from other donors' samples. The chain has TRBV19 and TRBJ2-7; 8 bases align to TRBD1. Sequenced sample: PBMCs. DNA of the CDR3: TGTGCCAGTAGTGAGTCGACAGGGGAAGAGCAGTACGTC. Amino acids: CASSESTGEEQYV.